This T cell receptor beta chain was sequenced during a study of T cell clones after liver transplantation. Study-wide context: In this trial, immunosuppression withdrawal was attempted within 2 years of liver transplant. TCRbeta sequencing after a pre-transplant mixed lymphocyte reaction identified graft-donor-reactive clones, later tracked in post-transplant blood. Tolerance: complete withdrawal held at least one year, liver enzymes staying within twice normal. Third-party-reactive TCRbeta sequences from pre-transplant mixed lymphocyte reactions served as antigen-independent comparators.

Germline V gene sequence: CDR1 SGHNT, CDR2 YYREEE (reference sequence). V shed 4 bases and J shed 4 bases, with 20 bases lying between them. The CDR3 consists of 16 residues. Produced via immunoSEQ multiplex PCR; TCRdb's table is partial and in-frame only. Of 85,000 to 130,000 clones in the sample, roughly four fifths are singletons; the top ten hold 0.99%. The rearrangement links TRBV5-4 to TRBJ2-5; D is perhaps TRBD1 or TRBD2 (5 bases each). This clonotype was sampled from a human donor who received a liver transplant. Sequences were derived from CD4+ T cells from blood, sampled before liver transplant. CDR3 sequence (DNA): TGTGCCAGCAGCCGATCCGGGACGGTGAGGGGAGAGACCCAGTACTTC. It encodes CASSRSGTVRGETQYF.